What follows are 18 T cell receptor beta chains derived from one specimen sequenced in a study of tumor and adjacent non-tumor tissue in lung cancer. TCRbeta libraries were built with three rounds of nested PCR, modified from ARM-PCR. TCRdb re-called the multiplex PCR reads through MiXCR, storing one row per CDR3 protein. The table has roughly 75,000 distinct CDR3 sequences, approximately 71% seen once. This sample's RNA came from whole unsorted tissue. This non-tumor lung sample came from over 3 cm beyond the tumor edge. Material: distant non-tumor lung tissue. These receptors originate from a woman between 45 and 60 years old with non-small cell lung cancer.

This clonotype appeared a single time. Possible read error: a much larger clone is one base away. This rearrangement joins TRBV20-1 to TRBJ1-3; D gene uncertain. In germline, CDR1 is DFQATT, CDR2 SNEGSKA (reference sequence). Trimming cost V 4 bases and J 3 bases, with 10 bases left between them. There are 13 residues in the CDR3. The CDR3 DNA reads as TGCAGTGCTATAGATAGCATTGGAAACACCATATATTTT. Its translation: CSAIDSIGNTIYF.

A few counts support this clonotype. This may stem from a read error, because a much larger clone lies one nucleotide away. The V gene is TRBV10-3, the J gene TRBJ2-3, with TRBD2 matching 9 bases. The CDR3 totals 16 residues. V dropped 6 bases and J dropped 0; count of bases not matched to a gene: 7. Germline assignment: CDR1 ENHRY and CDR2 SYGVKD. The CDR3 is CAIRVTGTSSTDTQYF. CDR3 DNA: TGTGCCATCAGAGTGACCGGGACTAGCAGCACAGATACGCAGTATTTT.

The sample holds many counts of this clonotype. This chain joins TRBV6-1 and TRBJ2-1; 10 positions agree with TRBD1. V was clipped by 5 bases and J by 7 bases; unmatched bases: 11. CDR3 length: 16 amino acids. The germline V gene has CDR1 MNHNS and CDR2 SASEGT. The CDR3 bases are TGTGCCAGCAGTATTGAGGGGACAGGGGTGGGGAATGAGCAGTTCTTC. It yields the protein CASSIEGTGVGNEQFF.

This clonotype was counted only a few times. The chain recombines TRBV24-1 with TRBJ1-5, with D unresolved. Trimming removed 0 bases from V and 1 base from J, with 0 bases in between. The CDR3 contains 13 residues. Germline-derived CDR1 and CDR2 are KGHDR and SFDVKD. Written as DNA, the CDR3 is TGTGCCACCAGTGATTTGAGCAATCAGCCCCAGCATTTT. Translating it yields CATSDLSNQPQHF.

The chain joins TRBV19 to TRBJ1-1; possibly TRBD1 for D (6 bases). Germline V gene lookup returns CDR1 LNHDA and CDR2 SQIVND (reference sequence). The CDR3 extends over 15 amino acids. V was cut by 5 bases and J by 6 bases, with 19 bases left in between. CDR3 sequence (DNA): TGTGCCAGTAGTCCCCGGGACATGGTCTCCCCTGAAGCTTTCTTT. This gives the protein CASSPRDMVSPEAFF.

The J gene is TRBJ2-1, the V gene TRBV11-3; D may be TRBD1 (6 bases). Germline V lookup: CDR1 SGHNT, CDR2 YENEEA. The CDR3 extends over 16 amino acids. With 9 bases removed from V and 5 bases from J, the gap between germline ends came to 23 bases. CDR3 sequence reads: CASSRQFRGYDNEQFF. The CDR3 coding sequence is TGTGCCAGTAGCCGACAATTTAGGGGGTATGACAATGAGCAGTTCTTC.

This clonotype has at least ten counts. The chain employs TRBV20-1 and TRBJ2-3, with 12 nucleotides matching TRBD2. Germline trimming cut 4 bases from V and 0 bases from J; bases unmatched to any gene: 5. Germline values: CDR1 DFQATT, CDR2 SNEGSKA (reference sequence). The length of the CDR3 is 16 residues. The CDR3 DNA is TGCAGTGCTACTTCGGGGACTAGCGGGAGCACAGATACGCAGTATTTT. This codes for CSATSGTSGSTDTQYF.

Details on this clonotype: Compared with germline, one end of the junction differs, possibly owing to a read error. The chain combines TRBV6-1 with TRBJ2-7, with 10 bases lining up with TRBD2. Germline assignment: CDR1 MNHNS and CDR2 SASEGT. CDR3 length equals 13 residues. DNA for the CDR3: TGTGCCAGCAGCGTTGATAGCGGGAGGACTAAGTTCTTC. Translated: CASSVDSGRTKFF.

Concerning this clonotype: An end of the junction does not agree with germline; a read error may underlie this. V usage is TRBV10-3 and J usage is TRBJ2-5; 7 bases fit TRBD1. Germline CDR1 reads ENHRY; CDR2 reads SYGVKD. The CDR3 consists of 16 residues. CDR3 nucleotide sequence: TGTACCATCAGTGCCCGAGGGGGACAGACCCAAGAGACCCAGTACTTC. Translation: CTISARGGQTQETQYF.

In regard to this clonotype: Germline and junction disagree at one end, which may indicate a read error. The chain joins TRBV12-3 or TRBV12-4 to TRBJ1-2; D remains unclear. The CDR3 totals 14 residues. The CDR3 spells CASGLAPNKYGYTF. In nucleotides, the CDR3 is TGTGCCAGCGGTTTAGCGCCTAATAAATATGGCTACACCTTC.

This clonotype was recorded at least ten times. V is TRBV6-2 or TRBV6-3 and J is TRBJ1-5, with D unresolved. This CDR3 comprises 14 residues. Germline V lookup: CDR1 MNHEY, CDR2 SVGEGT. Trimming left V 2 bases short and J 6 bases short, with 11 bases between. The CDR3 nucleotides read TGTGCCAGCAGTTACGGGCAGATGAGTCAGCCCCAGCATTTT. Encoded protein: CASSYGQMSQPQHF.

The J gene is TRBJ2-5, the V gene TRBV28, with 8 bases fitting TRBD2. CDR1 is MDHEN, CDR2 SYDVKM, per germline. The CDR3 is 16 residues long. With 7 bases clipped from V and 3 bases from J, the junction kept 13 bases outside the gene matches. The CDR3 is CASTRGGAGPKETQYF. CDR3 nucleotides: TGTGCCAGCACTCGGGGGGGGGCAGGACCGAAAGAGACCCAGTACTTC.

On this clonotype: The CDR3 ends on some other residue instead of the conserved phenylalanine or tryptophan, so this is likely a read error. The chain uses TRBV6-1 and TRBJ2-7, with D possibly being TRBD1 or TRBD2 (5 bases each). There are 14 residues in the CDR3. Trimming removed 7 bases at V and 2 bases at J, with 15 bases between. The germline gives CDR1 MNHNS, CDR2 SASEGT. CDR3 DNA sequence: TGTGCCAGCAATACCCTTCTGGGGGCCTACGAGCAGTACCTC. It translates to CASNTLLGAYEQYL.

V is TRBV12-3 or TRBV12-4 and J is TRBJ1-1; D remains unclear. This CDR3 has 12 residues. V lost 3 bases, J lost 11 bases, and 13 bases lay in between. The chain's CDR3 is CASSFDSEAAFF. The CDR3 DNA is TGTGCCAGCAGTTTTGACTCGGAGGCGGCTTTCTTT.

Remarks on this clonotype: One junction end does not reproduce the germline sequence, and a read error may be involved. The rearrangement joins TRBV11-3 to TRBJ2-3; D gene ambiguous. The CDR3 runs 13 residues. The germline CDR1 and CDR2 sequences are SGHNT and YENEEA. CDR3 bases: TGTGCCGGCAGCTGGCTTGGTACAGATACGCAGTATTTT. This sequence encodes CAGSWLGTDTQYF.

This clonotype has a single count. Mismatch with germline at one junction end may stem from a read error. V gene TRBV28 combines with J gene TRBJ2-5, with D perhaps TRBD1 or TRBD2 (5 bases each). The CDR3 runs to 11 residues. CDR1 and CDR2 (germline): MDHEN, SYDVKM. CDR3 region: CASREGRTQHF. In DNA, the CDR3 is TGTGCCAGCAGAGAGGGACGCACCCAGCACTTC.

The chain links TRBV6-7 to TRBJ2-3; D ambiguous. TRBV6-7 is labeled an ORF, and its function is uncertain. The CDR3 covers 14 residues. V lost 5 bases to trimming and J lost 5 bases, with 14 bases between them. Here the CDR3 DNA reads TGTGCCAGCAGTCCGAAGTACCCTCTAGATACGCAGTATTTT. Amino acids: CASSPKYPLDTQYF.

A remark on this clonotype: One end of the junction is discordant with germline, which a read error may explain. The rearrangement links TRBV11-2 to TRBJ1-2; 11 bases fit TRBD1. The CDR3 contains 13 residues. Per the germline V gene, CDR1 is SGHAT and CDR2 is FQNNGV. CDR3 nucleotides: TGTGCCGGCAGGACGAGGACAGGGGGCGCCTCCACCTTC. Translating it yields CAGRTRTGGASTF.